Listed here are 20 T cell receptor beta chains from one sample, sequenced in a study of regulatory T cells in long-lasting Graves disease. The time point denotes: newly diagnosed GD, antithyroid drugs for less than 3 months. After RNA was extracted from PBMCs, the TCR library was made from it. CDR3-region Arm-PCR and iRepertoire HTBI primers produced the TCR beta libraries. TCRdb ran MiXCR on the multiplex PCR reads and lists one entry per CDR3 protein. Of about 300,000 distinct CDR3 sequences in the sample, under 20% were seen once. This specimen was peripheral blood mononuclear cells (PBMCs), taken at new diagnosis, from a patient treated with antithyroid drugs. These receptors were collected from a female donor with Graves disease.

The genes are TRBV2 and TRBJ2-7, with 9 bases matching TRBD2. The CDR3 extends over 16 amino acids. The V gene's germline CDR1 is SNHLY and CDR2 FYNNEI. With 1 base clipped from V and 6 bases from J, the junction kept 10 bases outside the gene matches. The CDR3 spells CASSEGRMGLALEQYF. In DNA form, the CDR3 reads TGTGCCAGCAGTGAAGGCCGTATGGGACTAGCTCTCGAGCAGTACTTC.

V gene TRBV30 combines with J gene TRBJ1-4; the D gene is possibly TRBD1 (6 bases). Trimming cost V 0 bases and J 7 bases, with 15 bases left between them. The CDR3 consists of 15 residues. CDR1 and CDR2 (germline): GTSNPN, SVGIG (reference sequence). DNA of the CDR3: TGTGCCTGGAGTGTACATGTGGGGGCTGGTGAAAAACTGTTTTTT. Translation: CAWSVHVGAGEKLFF.

The V call is TRBV11-1, the J call TRBJ2-2; D ambiguous. Trimming cost V 6 bases and J 0 bases, with 8 bases left between them. CDR3 length equals 14 residues. CDR1 and CDR2 (germline): SGHAT, FQDESV (reference sequence). The CDR3 loop reads CASSPHANTGELFF. CDR3 in DNA: TGTGCCAGCAGTCCTCACGCGAACACCGGGGAGCTGTTTTTT.

This clonotype has ten or more counts. The chain joins TRBV2 to TRBJ2-7, with D unresolved. The CDR3 runs to 16 residues. The V and J ends lost 1 base and 3 bases respectively, with 16 bases between them. Germline V gene sequence: CDR1 SNHLY, CDR2 FYNNEI. The DNA for the CDR3 is TGTGCCAGCAGTGAAGTAGTACTACTTAAATTCTACGAGCAGTACTTC. Translation gives CASSEVVLLKFYEQYF. Full variable domain (outside the CDR3, taken from reference TRBV2 and TRBJ2-7): EPEVTQTPSHQVTQMGQEVILRCVPISNHLYFYWYRQILGQKVEFLVSFYNNEISEKSEIFDDQFSVERPDGSNFTLKIRSTKLEDSAMYFCASSEVVLLKFYEQYFGPGTRLTVT.

The chain is built from TRBV28 and TRBJ1-1; D gene ambiguous. Germline assignment: CDR1 MDHEN and CDR2 SYDVKM. The CDR3 loop spans 13 amino acids. V was pared by 9 bases and J by 4 bases, with 15 bases between. This CDR3 reads CASIKTRGTEAFF. CDR3 sequence (DNA): TGTGCCAGTATAAAAACCCGCGGCACTGAAGCTTTCTTT.

The rearrangement uses TRBV18 and TRBJ2-1, with D possibly being TRBD1 (5 bases). Germline lookup yields CDR1 KGHSH and CDR2 LQKENI. The CDR3 extends over 13 amino acids. V lost 2 bases and J 9 bases, leaving 11 bases between the germline ends. The CDR3 DNA is TGTGCCAGCTCACCAAGGTCCCAGGGTGAGCAGTTCTTC. It translates to CASSPRSQGEQFF. Full variable domain (missing parts from reference TRBV18 and TRBJ2-1): NAGVMQNPRHLVRRRGQEARLRCSPMKGHSHVYWYRQLPEEGLKFMVYLQKENIIDESGMPKERFSAEFPKEGPSILRIQQVVRGDSAAYFCASSPRSQGEQFFGPGTRLTVL.

This clonotype was detected many times. This chain uses TRBV13 with TRBJ2-7; tentative D call: TRBD2 (6 bases). The CDR3 is 14 residues long. V gave up 5 bases and J gave up 3 bases, with 14 bases separating them. The V gene's germline CDR1 is PRHDT and CDR2 FYEKMQ (reference sequence). The CDR3 sequence is CASSPWGGVYEQYF. Here the CDR3 DNA reads TGTGCCAGCAGCCCCTGGGGCGGGGTCTACGAGCAGTACTTC.

This clonotype was picked up many times. Compared with germline, one end of the junction differs, possibly owing to a read error. The chain combines TRBV7-9 with TRBJ1-1; D is unclear. Germline V gene data show CDR1 as SEHNR and CDR2 as FQNEAQ (reference sequence). The CDR3 length is 13 residues. The CDR3 spells CASSLGENAEAFF. In DNA, the CDR3 is TGTGCCAGCAGCTTAGGGGAGAACGCTGAAGCTTTCTTT.

The genes are TRBV6-9 and TRBJ1-3; the D is unclear. Trimming stripped 3 bases from V and 3 bases from J, with 18 bases between. Germline V lookup: CDR1 MNHGY, CDR2 SVAAGI. The CDR3 runs 17 residues. CDR3 in DNA: TGTGCCAGCAGTTACTTACCGGGTTCCCTTTATGGAAACACCATATATTTT. It translates to CASSYLPGSLYGNTIYF.

This clonotype has ten or more counts. The CDR3 loop is CASSPTSPVETQYF. CDR3 DNA: TGTGCCAGCAGCCCGACTTCCCCGGTTGAGACCCAGTACTTC. The rearrangement uses TRBV7-9 and TRBJ2-5, with D uncertain. Germline-derived CDR1 and CDR2 are SEHNR and FQNEAQ (reference sequence). Trimming cost V 5 bases and J 5 bases, with 15 bases left between them. The CDR3 is 14 residues long.

The J gene is TRBJ2-1, the V gene TRBV2; the D gene could be TRBD1 or TRBD2 (5 bases each). CDR3 length: 15 residues. Trimming took 7 bases from V and 3 from J, leaving 16 bases between them. Per germline, CDR1 SNHLY and CDR2 FYNNEI. The CDR3 region is CASIRDLNNYNEQFF. The DNA for the CDR3 is TGTGCCAGCATTAGGGACCTAAACAACTACAATGAGCAGTTCTTC.

The table lists this clonotype with many counts. CDR3 nucleotide sequence: TGTGCCAGCCTTGCGGGAGTAGGCAACGAGCAGTACTTC. Translated: CASLAGVGNEQYF. The rearrangement links TRBV6-1 to TRBJ2-7; 7 nucleotides line up with TRBD2. This CDR3 spans 13 amino acids. Germline CDR1 and CDR2: MNHNS and SASEGT. J gave up 5 bases and V 8 bases, and 9 bases lay outside the gene matches.

This clonotype was observed at least ten times. V is TRBV27 and J is TRBJ2-3; D may be TRBD2 (6 bases). V dropped 2 bases and J dropped 5 bases, with 17 bases sitting between them. The CDR3 has 16 residues. CDR1 is MNHEY and CDR2 is SMNVEV in the germline V gene (reference sequence). CDR3 nucleotide sequence: TGTGCCAGCAGTTTAGGTTCTCCGGGAGTGGGAGATACGCAGTATTTT. Translating gives CASSLGSPGVGDTQYF.

A few counts support this clonotype. This sequence may be a read error, since a much larger clone differs from it by one base. The V and J genes are TRBV28 and TRBJ2-7, with D tentatively TRBD1 (6 bases). CDR3 size: 15 residues. Germline V gene data show CDR1 as MDHEN and CDR2 as SYDVKM. CDR3 loop: CASREPTGIVGERYF. In nucleotides, the CDR3 is TGTGCCAGCAGGGAACCCACAGGGATCGTGGGCGAGCGGTACTTC.

To note about this clonotype: A read error may explain this, as a much larger clone is one base away. V and J are TRBV5-5 and TRBJ2-2, with 7 nucleotides matching TRBD2. This CDR3 has 15 amino acids. Germline loops: CDR1 SGHKS, CDR2 YYEKEE (reference sequence). The CDR3 DNA reads as TGTGCCAGCAGCTGGGGACTAAACGGTGGCGGGGATCTGTTTTTT. Amino acids: CASSWGLNGGGDLFF.

This clonotype was recorded at least ten times. The V call is TRBV28, the J call TRBJ1-6; D might be TRBD1 (5 bases). CDR3 length: 16 amino acids. Trimming shortened V by 6 bases and J by 9 bases, and 21 bases separated the two germline ends. From germline, CDR1 is MDHEN and CDR2 SYDVKM. The CDR3 DNA reads TGTGCCAGCAGGGGGGGGAGGCAGGGCAAAGGTTCACCCCTCCACTTT. This codes for CASRGGRQGKGSPLHF.

This clonotype has ten or more counts. V is TRBV28 and J is TRBJ2-3; TRBD2 matches 12 bases. The germline CDR1 and CDR2 sequences are MDHEN and SYDVKM. The CDR3 length is 15 residues. V gave up 8 bases and J gave up 2 bases; unmatched junction bases: 5. The CDR3 sequence: CASGWTSGNTDTQYF. DNA for the CDR3: TGTGCCAGCGGCTGGACTAGCGGGAACACAGATACGCAGTATTTT.

This clonotype was seen ten or more times. In nucleotides, the CDR3 is TGTGCCAGCACCACCGGGGACGGCTACACCTTC. This encodes CASTTGDGYTF. The rearrangement uses TRBV6-2 or TRBV6-3 and TRBJ1-2; possible D gene TRBD1, 5 bases. V lost 7 bases and J 8 bases, leaving 11 bases between the germline ends. CDR1 is MNHEY and CDR2 is SVGEGT in the germline V gene. This CDR3 is 11 amino acids long.

This clonotype was recorded many times. The chain has TRBV20-1 and TRBJ2-7; TRBD2 aligns across 7 bases. CDR1 and CDR2 (germline): DFQATT, SNEGSKA (reference sequence). V lost 3 bases and J lost 5; bases outside the gene matches: 13. The CDR3 is 15 amino acids. CDR3 amino acids: CSASDTGTTDDEQYF. The CDR3 DNA reads TGCAGTGCTAGTGATACCGGGACTACAGACGACGAGCAGTACTTC.

This clonotype was counted many times. V is TRBV11-2 and J is TRBJ2-1; TRBD2 aligns across 9 bases. V lost 1 base and J lost 5; bases outside the gene matches: 3. The length of the CDR3 is 15 residues. Germline V gene data show CDR1 as SGHAT and CDR2 as FQNNGV. The CDR3 DNA reads TGTGCCAGCAGCTTAGGGGCGGGAGGGGACAATGAGCAGTTCTTC. Translation: CASSLGAGGDNEQFF.